Given below is one T cell receptor (beta chain) in context. Data came from immunoSEQ multiplex PCR; TCRdb stores just in-frame clones and leaves some out. The profile shows about 57,000 clones, 86% of them singletons. This entry is derived from a study of PD-L1 blockade in urothelial cancer. Each individual provided 1 to 8 samples (taken pretreatment and on-treatment). Germline-derived CDR1 and CDR2 are SGHTA and FQGTGA. Trimming cost V 6 bases and J 9 bases; bases outside gene matches: 10. The CDR3 covers 14 residues. The TCR originated in a man aged 50-59 years with urothelial cancer. The chain combines TRBV7-3 with TRBJ2-1; 8 bases map to TRBD1. The input for sequencing was PBMCs, taken around atezolizumab (anti-PD-L1) treatment. The DNA of the CDR3 is TGTGCCAGCAGTGCAGGGGGCCCCGCGGGTGAGCAGTTCTTC. It codes for CASSAGGPAGEQFF.